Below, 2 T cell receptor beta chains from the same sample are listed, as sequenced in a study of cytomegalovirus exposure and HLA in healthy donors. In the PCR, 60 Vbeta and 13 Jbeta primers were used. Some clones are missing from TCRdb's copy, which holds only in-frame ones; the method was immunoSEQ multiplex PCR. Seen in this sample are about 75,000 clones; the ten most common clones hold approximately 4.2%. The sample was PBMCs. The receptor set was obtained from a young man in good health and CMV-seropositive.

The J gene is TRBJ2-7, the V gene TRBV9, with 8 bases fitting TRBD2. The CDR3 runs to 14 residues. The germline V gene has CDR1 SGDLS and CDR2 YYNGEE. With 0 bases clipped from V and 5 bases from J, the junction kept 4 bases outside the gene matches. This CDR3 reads CASSVAGGSDEQYF. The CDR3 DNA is TGTGCCAGCAGCGTAGCGGGGGGGAGTGACGAGCAGTACTTC.

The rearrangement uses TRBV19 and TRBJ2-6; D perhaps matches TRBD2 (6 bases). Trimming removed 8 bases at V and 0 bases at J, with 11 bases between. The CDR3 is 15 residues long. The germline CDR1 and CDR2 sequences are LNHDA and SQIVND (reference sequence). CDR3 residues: CASGSGRSGANVLTF. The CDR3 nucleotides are TGTGCCAGTGGCAGCGGGCGCTCTGGGGCCAACGTCCTGACTTTC.